This TCR beta chain was captured by sequencing in a study of identical twins (dated by TCRdb to about 2016). In the study overall: To test whether fetal clonotypes persist, this study deep-sequenced TCR alpha and beta repertoires from monozygotic twins, from unrelated adults of various ages, and from cord blood. Replicate twin experiments were performed at different times using different library preparation protocols to rule out contamination. Results and caveats for the whole study, not just this receptor: Abundant cord blood beta clonotypes carried fewer insertions; young adult naive repertoires showed a weaker similar trend, while memory repertoires showed none. Conclusions relied on cross-sectional statistical analysis, since the same donors could not be followed over many years. Out-of-frame TCR alpha sharing in monozygotic twins was systematically underestimated by recombination models, whereas sharing between unrelated individuals was in agreement with the recombination models. The excess sharing between twins in beta out-of-frame sequences was weaker because fewer shared sequences reduced the signal-to-noise ratio. Out-of-frame TCR alpha sequences shared between twins showed an excess of low generation-probability sequences compared with coincidental sharing between unrelated individuals. Invariant T cells such as MAIT and iNKT could partly confound zero-insertion analyses, although diverse VJ usage argued against such confounding for most clonotypes.

This clonotype was found many times. Its antigen target is currently unknown. No base quality values were provided; no much bigger clone lies one nucleotide off. All donors were healthy Caucasians. Three pairs of female monozygotic twins, all aged about 18 to 29 years, made up the twin cohort. RNA for TCR libraries was isolated from peripheral blood mononuclear cells. V is pared back by 1 base and J by 7 bases, with 8 bases lying between the germline termini. The germline V gene sets CDR1 to SGHDN and CDR2 to FVKESK. From its cysteine to its phenylalanine, the CDR3 spans 13 amino acids. Only the CDR3 DNA is retained, 39 bases long and in frame from the first base. Library prep was done by 5' RACE. The sequencer was an Illumina HiSeq 2000. A universal primer binding site was added through template switching, and the final cDNA carried a unique molecular identifier so that TCR cDNA molecules could be counted accurately. Specific primers in the conserved constant-segment region were used to synthesize first-strand cDNA for TCR alpha and beta chains. To control for contamination, each cDNA library was double barcoded with a SMART-Mk sample barcode plus Illumina barcodes. TruSeq adapter sequences, together with Illumina sample barcodes, were added in two successive PCR steps. The Illumina HiSeq platform was used with custom primers to sequence TCR alpha and beta cDNA libraries. The paper's processing steps were these. MiGEC processed the raw reads to extract unique molecular identifiers, while MiXCR was used to determine the CDR3 positions. Recombination models were inferred per individual with the repgenHMM and IGoR tools using an EM algorithm. The analysis of shared clonotypes was done with the tcR package in R, with sharing normalized by the product of cloneset sizes. To study raw recombination without the effects of thymic and clonal selection, out-of-frame nonproductive sequences were analyzed. TCRdb reran the public reads through fastp at Q25 and MiXCR, keeping productive beta chains. Entries are consolidated by CDR3 protein sequence, retaining the most common genes and DNA. These V and J calls are TCRdb output, not the study's own analysis. This sample gives over 550,000 distinct CDR3 sequences in total; less than 9% of them show up just once. Of the sample, roughly 1.6% falls within the top ten clones.

The same sample was also studied in work on yellow fever vaccine responses in identical twins. In that second paper, the authors write: According to the authors, in identical twins the way T cells responded to vaccination appeared partly convergent and partly personalized. Focusing on identical twins, the study followed the T cell clones that responded to the vaccine, and did so with precision.

Sequenced sample: PBMCs. The receptor chain draws on TRBV14 and TRBJ1-5; the D gene cannot be resolved reliably. The source of this sequence is a woman younger than 30 in good health. The CDR3 region has the sequence CASSQGTTQPQHF. The nucleotides are TGTGCCAGCAGCCAAGGTACAACCCAGCCCCAGCATTTT. With all but the CDR3 taken from the reference TRBV14 and TRBJ1-5 genes, the full variable domain is: EAGVTQFPSHSVIEKGQTVTLRCDPISGHDNLYWYRRVMGKEIKFLLHFVKESKQDESGMPNNRFLAERTGGTYSTLKVQPAELEDSGVYFCASSQGTTQPQHFGDGTRLSIL.